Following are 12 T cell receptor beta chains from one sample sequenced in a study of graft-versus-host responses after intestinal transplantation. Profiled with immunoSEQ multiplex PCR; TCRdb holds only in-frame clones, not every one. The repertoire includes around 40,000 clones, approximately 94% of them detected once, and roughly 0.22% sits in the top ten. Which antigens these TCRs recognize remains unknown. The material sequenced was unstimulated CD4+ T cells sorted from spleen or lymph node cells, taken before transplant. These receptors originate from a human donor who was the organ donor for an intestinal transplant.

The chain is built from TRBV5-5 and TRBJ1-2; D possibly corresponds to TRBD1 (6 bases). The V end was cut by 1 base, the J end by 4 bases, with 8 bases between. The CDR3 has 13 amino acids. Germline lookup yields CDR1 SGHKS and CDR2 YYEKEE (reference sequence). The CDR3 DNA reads TGTGCCAGCAGCTTGTGGACAGCCTATGGCTACACCTTC. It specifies CASSLWTAYGYTF.

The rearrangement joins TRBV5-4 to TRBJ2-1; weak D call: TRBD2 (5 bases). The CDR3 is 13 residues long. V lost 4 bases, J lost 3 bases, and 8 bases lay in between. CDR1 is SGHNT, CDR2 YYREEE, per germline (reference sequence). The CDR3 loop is CASSPTSYNEQFF. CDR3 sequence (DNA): TGTGCCAGCAGCCCTACTAGCTACAATGAGCAGTTCTTC.

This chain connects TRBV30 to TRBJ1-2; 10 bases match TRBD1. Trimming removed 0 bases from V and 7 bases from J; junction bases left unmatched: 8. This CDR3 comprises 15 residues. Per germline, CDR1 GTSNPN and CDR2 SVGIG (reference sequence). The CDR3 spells CAWSVQMGQGSGYTF. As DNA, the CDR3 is TGTGCCTGGAGTGTACAAATGGGACAGGGGAGTGGCTACACCTTC. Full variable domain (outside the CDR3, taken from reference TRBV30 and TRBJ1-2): SQTIHQWPATLVQPVGSPLSLECTVEGTSNPNLYWYRQAAGRGLQLLFYSVGIGQISSEVPQNLSASRPQDRQFILSSKKLLLSDSGFYLCAWSVQMGQGSGYTFGSGTRLTVV.

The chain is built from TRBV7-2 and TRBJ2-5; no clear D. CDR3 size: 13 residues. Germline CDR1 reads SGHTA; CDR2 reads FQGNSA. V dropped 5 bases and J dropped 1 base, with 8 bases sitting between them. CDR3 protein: CASSRRIQETQYF. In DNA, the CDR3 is TGTGCCAGCAGCCGAAGAATCCAAGAGACCCAGTACTTC.

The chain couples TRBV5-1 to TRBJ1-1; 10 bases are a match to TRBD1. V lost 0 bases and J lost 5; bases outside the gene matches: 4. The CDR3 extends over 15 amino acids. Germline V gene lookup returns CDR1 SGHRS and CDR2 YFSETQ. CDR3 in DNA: TGCGCCAGCAGCTTGGTTGGGACAGGGGCTACTGAAGCTTTCTTT. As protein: CASSLVGTGATEAFF.

The CDR3, as DNA: TGTGCCAGCAGCTTTCGTCCTAGCGGGGACCTCCTGGGGACCCAGTACTTC. As protein: CASSFRPSGDLLGTQYF. This chain connects TRBV11-3 to TRBJ2-5; 9 nucleotides match TRBD2. The CDR3 runs 17 residues. Germline trimming cut 3 bases from V and 7 bases from J; bases unmatched to any gene: 15. Germline-derived CDR1 and CDR2 are SGHNT and YENEEA.

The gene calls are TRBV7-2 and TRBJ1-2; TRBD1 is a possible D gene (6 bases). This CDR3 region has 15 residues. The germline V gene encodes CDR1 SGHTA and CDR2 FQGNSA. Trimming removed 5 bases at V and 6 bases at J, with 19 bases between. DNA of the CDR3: TGTGCCAGCAGCCCCTTCGACAGGTGGGGGCATGGCTACACCTTC. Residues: CASSPFDRWGHGYTF.

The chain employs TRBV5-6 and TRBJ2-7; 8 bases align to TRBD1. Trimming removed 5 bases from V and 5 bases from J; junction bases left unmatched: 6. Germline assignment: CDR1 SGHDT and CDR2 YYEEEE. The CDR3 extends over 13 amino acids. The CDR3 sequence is CASSYGQGDEQYF. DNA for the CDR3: TGTGCCAGCAGTTATGGACAGGGCGACGAGCAGTACTTC.

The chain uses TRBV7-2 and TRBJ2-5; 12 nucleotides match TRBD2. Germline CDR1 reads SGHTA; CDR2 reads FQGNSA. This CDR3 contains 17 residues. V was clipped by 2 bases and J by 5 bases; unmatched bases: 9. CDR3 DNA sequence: TGTGCCAGCAGCTTATTACCCCTAGCGGGGGGGCTCGAGACCCAGTACTTC. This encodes CASSLLPLAGGLETQYF. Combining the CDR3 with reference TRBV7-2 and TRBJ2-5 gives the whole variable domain GAGVSQSPSNKVTEKGKDVELRCDPISGHTALYWYRQSLGQGLEFLIYFQGNSAPDKSGLPSDRFSAERTGGSVSTLTIQRTQQEDSAVYLCASSLLPLAGGLETQYFGPGTRLLVL.

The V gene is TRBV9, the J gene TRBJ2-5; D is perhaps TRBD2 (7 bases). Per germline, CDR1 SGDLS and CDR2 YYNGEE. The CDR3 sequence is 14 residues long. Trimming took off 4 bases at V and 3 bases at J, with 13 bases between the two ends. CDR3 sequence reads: CASSQGLAEETQYF. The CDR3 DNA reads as TGTGCCAGCAGCCAGGGGCTAGCGGAAGAGACCCAGTACTTC.

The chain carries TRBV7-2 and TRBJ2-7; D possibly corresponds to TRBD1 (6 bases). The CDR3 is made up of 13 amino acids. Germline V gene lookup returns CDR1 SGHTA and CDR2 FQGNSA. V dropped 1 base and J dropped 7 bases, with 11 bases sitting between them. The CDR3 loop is CASSLVQGGEQYF. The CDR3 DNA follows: TGTGCCAGCAGCTTAGTACAGGGTGGAGAGCAGTACTTC.

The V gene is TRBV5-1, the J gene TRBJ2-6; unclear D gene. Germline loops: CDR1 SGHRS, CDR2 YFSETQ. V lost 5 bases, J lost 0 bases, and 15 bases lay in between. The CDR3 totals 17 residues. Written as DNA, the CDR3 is TGCGCCAGCAGATCTGAAGTGTTTGGCTCTGGGGCCAACGTCCTGACTTTC. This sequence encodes CASRSEVFGSGANVLTF. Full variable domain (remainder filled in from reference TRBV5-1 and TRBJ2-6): KAGVTQTPRYLIKTRGQQVTLSCSPISGHRSVSWYQQTPGQGLQFLFEYFSETQRNKGNFPGRFSGRQFSNSRSEMNVSTLELGDSALYLCASRSEVFGSGANVLTFGAGSRLTVL.